These T cell receptor beta chains were read from a single sample in a study of blood T cell repertoires in COVID-19. Sequencing was performed with immunoSEQ multiplex PCR; in TCRdb, only in-frame clones are kept and a portion is missing. The sample holds fewer than 90,000 clones; 76% are singletons and the top ten take 15%. The specimen sequenced was peripheral blood. The receptors come from a man in his 60s with COVID-19, enrolled during active disease. Both conserved end residues are part of each CDR3. D genes are given only for firm matches.

TRBJ1-6,NA,TRBV30,CAWSSQVDSPLHF
TRBJ1-2,NA,TRBV7-9,CASSLGVTPLQGPYGYTF
TRBJ1-5,NA,TRBV30,CAWSEDRYQPQHF
TRBJ2-3,TRBD1,TRBV19,CASSQGVNTDTQYF
TRBJ1-1,NA,TRBV10-3,CAISEAGANTEAFF
TRBJ1-2,NA,TRBV11-2,CASSLGGQGIGGYTF
TRBJ1-3,NA,TRBV9,CASSVSTGNTIYF
TRBJ1-2,NA,TRBV11-2,CASSFTGLGGYTF
TRBJ1-4,NA,TRBV7-9,CASSGGTNEKLFF
TRBJ2-3,TRBD2,TRBV6-6,CASSWTSGTDTQYF
TRBJ2-1,NA,TRBV9,CASTRSGGSYNEQFF
TRBJ2-5,NA,TRBV11-1,CASSLGISGETQYF
TRBJ1-1,NA,TRBV10-2,CASSRGPGDTEAFF
TRBJ1-4,TRBD1,TRBV5-1,CASSLGTGGEKLFF
TRBJ2-7,NA,TRBV5-6,CASSRGGNYEQYF
TRBJ2-7,NA,TRBV5-1,CASSLDIRHRYF
TRBJ1-5,TRBD1,TRBV6-5,CASGDRGLGNQPQHF
TRBJ2-7,NA,TRBV5-1,CASKRQEWDEQYF
TRBJ1-1,NA,TRBV10-3,CASAGVDTEAFF
TRBJ1-5,NA,TRBV6-5,CASTPGGNQPQHF
TRBJ1-4,TRBD1,TRBV19,CASTKGQVGEKLFF
TRBJ1-2,NA,TRBV5-6,CASSLARGELSYTF
TRBJ2-3,TRBD2,TRBV5-4,CASSPGGERGGRDTQYF
TRBJ2-7,TRBD1,TRBV2,CASTYEQGSEQYF
TRBJ2-7,NA,TRBV7-2,CASSRFEGVYEQYF
TRBJ1-5,NA,TRBV19,CASTQGRVGYSNQPQHF
TRBJ1-3,NA,TRBV9,CASSVTGSGNTIYF
TRBJ2-7,TRBD2,TRBV11-2,CASSLDFGTTHIPLYEQYF
TRBJ2-5,NA,TRBV30,CAWDGTVVGGRPKTQYF
TRBJ2-2,NA,TRBV5-6,CASSLRGGIGELFF
TRBJ2-1,NA,TRBV28,CASSSGQLDEQFF
TRBJ1-3,NA,TRBV18,CASSPGRENTIYF
TRBJ1-2,TRBD1,TRBV27,CASSSLTGGTSNYGYTF
TRBJ2-1,NA,TRBV19,CASSRQGFPGEQFF
TRBJ1-2,NA,TRBV2,CASSLTRAGENYGYTF
TRBJ2-3,TRBD2,TRBV11-3,CASSTRTSGTDTQYF
TRBJ1-2,TRBD1,TRBV29-1,CSVEEGQGSGYGYTF
TRBJ2-3,TRBD2,TRBV28,CASSSGGDADTQYF
TRBJ2-3,NA,TRBV5-1,CASSLDRADTQYF
TRBJ2-1,NA,TRBV18,CASSFSGDNEQFF
TRBJ1-1,NA,TRBV11-2,CASSSYRAEVYFF
TRBJ2-3,NA,TRBV5-1,CASSFNGELLTDTQYF
TRBJ1-2,NA,TRBV30,CASPGKIRGYTF
TRBJ2-2,TRBD1,TRBV7-3,CASSFDRAPGELFF
TRBJ1-2,NA,TRBV2,CASSDSNSDYGYTF
TRBJ1-5,NA,TRBV5-1,CASSLGGRDQPQHF
TRBJ1-6,NA,TRBV5-6,CASSLDTGLNSPLHF
TRBJ2-3,TRBD2,TRBV30,CAWGAASGSGTQYF
TRBJ1-2,NA,TRBV19,CASSTGSGYTF
TRBJ2-3,TRBD1,TRBV14,CASSYRQGDTQYF
TRBJ1-3,NA,TRBV7-6,CASSLGQISGNTIYF
TRBJ2-3,TRBD1,TRBV6-5,CASSKGQGGDTQYF
TRBJ1-4,TRBD1,TRBV2,CASKRQGLEKLFF
TRBJ2-5,NA,TRBV3-1/TRBV3-2,CASSPGGGELQETQYF
TRBJ1-6,NA,TRBV12-5,CASGLDAGVSPLHF
TRBJ2-4,TRBD1,TRBV13,CASSLGRTGMNIQYF
TRBJ2-7,TRBD2,TRBV5-1,CASSLEGLAGREQYF
TRBJ2-6,NA,TRBV30,CAWSVGAAAGANVLTF
TRBJ2-2,TRBD2,TRBV6-1,CASSGLAGSVDTGELFF